Listed below are T cell receptor beta chains from one sample, sequenced in a study of cytomegalovirus exposure and HLA in healthy donors. Clones were read by immunoSEQ multiplex PCR, and TCRdb kept only the in-frame ones, dropping some. The top ten clones hold 3% to 3.5% of a sample with tens of thousands of clones, less than 80% of them seen once. Sequencing was performed on PBMCs. These receptors were taken from a woman aged 40-49 years in good health and CMV-seronegative. Both conserved end residues are part of each CDR3. The D gene is left open where the match is weak. Size is omitted from some rows. Given values are once, few, many or a class for expanded clones.

d_call: .; j_call: TRBJ1-2; v_call: TRBV6-1; clone_size: .; cdr3_aa: CASSEALRGNTF; cdr3_nt: TGTGCCAGCAGTGAAGCGCTTAGGGGGAATACCTTC
d_call: .; j_call: TRBJ1-2; v_call: TRBV28; clone_size: .; cdr3_aa: CASRAQQTGTYGYTF; cdr3_nt: TGTGCCAGCAGAGCCCAGCAAACAGGGACCTATGGCTACACCTTC
d_call: .; j_call: TRBJ1-1; v_call: TRBV29-1; clone_size: once; cdr3_aa: CSVSDTRPRNAFF; cdr3_nt: TGCAGCGTCTCCGACACCCGACCACGGAATGCTTTCTTT
d_call: TRBD1; j_call: TRBJ2-1; v_call: TRBV5-1; clone_size: once; cdr3_aa: CASWTGGSSYNEQFF; cdr3_nt: TGCGCCAGCTGGACAGGGGGGAGCTCCTACAATGAGCAGTTCTTC
d_call: .; j_call: TRBJ2-1; v_call: TRBV10-3; clone_size: .; cdr3_aa: CAISEKRGSSYNEQFF; cdr3_nt: TGTGCCATCAGTGAAAAACGGGGGAGCTCCTACAATGAGCAGTTCTTC
d_call: .; j_call: TRBJ2-1; v_call: TRBV28; clone_size: .; cdr3_aa: CASSEREQFF; cdr3_nt: TGTGCCAGCAGTGAGAGAGAGCAGTTCTTC
d_call: TRBD2; j_call: TRBJ2-3; v_call: TRBV7-2; clone_size: .; cdr3_aa: CASSLDPSGMASTDTQYF; cdr3_nt: TGTGCCAGCAGCTTAGATCCTAGCGGGATGGCTTCCACAGATACGCAGTATTTT
d_call: TRBD2; j_call: TRBJ2-1; v_call: TRBV4-1; clone_size: .; cdr3_aa: CASSQLGLAGGPSANEQFF; cdr3_nt: TGCGCCAGCAGCCAACTGGGACTAGCGGGAGGGCCTTCTGCGAATGAGCAGTTCTTC
d_call: .; j_call: TRBJ2-5; v_call: TRBV6-1; clone_size: .; cdr3_aa: CASRGTLQETQYF; cdr3_nt: TGTGCCAGCAGAGGGACACTCCAAGAGACCCAGTACTTC
d_call: TRBD1; j_call: TRBJ1-2; v_call: TRBV7-6; clone_size: .; cdr3_aa: CASSLARTGDGYTF; cdr3_nt: TGTGCCAGCAGCTTAGCGCGGACAGGGGACGGCTACACCTTC